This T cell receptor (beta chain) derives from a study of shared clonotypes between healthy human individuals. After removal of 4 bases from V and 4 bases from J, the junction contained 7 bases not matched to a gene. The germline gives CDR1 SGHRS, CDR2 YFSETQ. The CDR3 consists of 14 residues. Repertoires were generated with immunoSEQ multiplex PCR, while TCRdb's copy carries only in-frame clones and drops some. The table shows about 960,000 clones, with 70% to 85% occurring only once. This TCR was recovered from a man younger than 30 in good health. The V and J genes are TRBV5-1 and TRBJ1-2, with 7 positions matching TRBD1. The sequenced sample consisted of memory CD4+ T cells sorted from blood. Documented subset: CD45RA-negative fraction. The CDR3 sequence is CASSDTQGTYGYTF. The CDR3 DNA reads TGCGCCAGCAGCGACACACAGGGGACCTATGGCTACACCTTC.